This T cell receptor beta chain was found in a study of beta chain features in type 1 diabetes (dated by TCRdb to 2017 to 2018). Context from the whole study: Patients and healthy donors did not differ in mean age, gender distribution, total cell number or subset yield. Across all samples, almost 110 million sorted cells were examined, and cell number per subset correlated strongly with RNA yield. In the study, recently diagnosed type 1 diabetes patients and matched healthy donors were compared on the TCRB repertoires of their sorted circulating CD4+ T cell subsets. Whereas all 30 or so donors provided naive and central memory subsets, regulatory and stem cell-like memory subsets were isolated from just 8 patients and about 8 healthy donors.

Each donor gave one peripheral blood draw, approximately 0.11 L on average, collected into heparinised tubes. A BD FACSAria II and a panel including CD45RO, CCR7, CD25, CD127, CD95 and CD27 were used to sort naive, central memory, regulatory and stem cell-like memory CD4+ T cells. A purity above 95% was achieved for all sorted populations. PBMCs were separated immediately by Lymphoprep density gradient centrifugation and were stained directly, without being cultured. To minimize batch effects, samples were stained and sorted in pairs, one healthy donor with one patient per experiment. All of the isolated RNA was reverse transcribed with the High Capacity cDNA Reverse Transcription Kit, so expressed TCRB transcripts were sequenced. Naive, central memory and regulatory T cell samples underwent deep immunoSEQ sequencing, averaging around 3.6 million total reads per sample. Sorted cells were lysed in RLT buffer and RNA was extracted with DNase-treated RNeasy Micro or Mini kits, depending on cell number. To prevent cross-contamination, every cell subset was processed on its own, while patient and healthy donor samples were processed together. Using the immunoSEQ multiplex PCR, TCRB sequences were amplified from cDNA into 87-bp fragments spanning the CDR3 region. Amplicons were sequenced on the Illumina HiSeq platform. The source study handled its data this way. PCR bias was computationally corrected using synthetic template baselines, reads within Hamming distance 2 were collapsed, and singletons that could not be merged were discarded. Reads were aligned against IMGT to assign V, D and J genes, CDR3 length and insertions or deletions at six rearrangement sites. Within each subset, clonotype counts were normalized to sorted cell number, and only after that were true diversity and Gini coefficients computed with the tcR R package. The overlap coefficient, calculated on TCRB nucleotide sequences, was used to measure repertoire sharing. As a proxy for the pre-selection repertoire, out-of-frame TCRB sequences from naive cells were analyzed. TCRdb obtained this table from immuneACCESS and retained in-frame rearrangements with V and J assigned. These tables miss some clones; where compared with another copy, unresolved V genes account for less than half of the shortfall, and the remainder is unexplained. V, J and clone size derive from that table, while D and trimming were established from the DNA sequence. This sample has 250,000 to 350,000 clones in its table, and approximately 9.9% of those were observed once. 0.015% of the sample is held by the ten biggest clonotypes.

General findings and caveats noted by the study authors: Naive, central memory and regulatory TCRB repertoires appeared to be more similar among patients than among healthy donors. Sequencing cDNA rather than genomic DNA could over-represent highly expressing activated cells, although activation and CD3 levels did not differ between groups. In all four CD4+ subsets, TCRB CDR3 length was moderately but significantly shorter in type 1 diabetes patients. PCR may preferentially amplify shorter templates, but because patient and control samples were amplified and corrected together, any resulting skew would affect both groups equally. HLA sub-analyses involved small numbers of individuals, so any influence of HLA type on TCRB rearrangement remained unresolved. At VDJ recombination sites, type 1 diabetes patients had fewer insertions and more deleted nucleotides, which implies abnormalities in thymic rearrangement.

A few counts support this clone. Its specific antigen is unknown. No much larger clone is present one base from it, and per-base qualities are unavailable. Deletion took 0 bases off V and 2 bases off J, with a span of 9 bases between the germline ends. Measured from the cysteine to the phenylalanine, the CDR3 is 14 residues long. Just CDR3 DNA is preserved here, 42 bases in frame from base 1. Per the germline V gene (reference sequence), GTSNPN is the CDR1 and SVGIG is the CDR2. The TCR originated in a woman aged 25-40 years in good health. The sequence joins TRBV30 to TRBJ2-3; a tentative D match to TRBD2 spans 6 bases. The sample was naive CD4+ T cells from blood. This sample's cell subset or site label indicates: true naive CD4+ T cells. The CDR3 here reads CAWSVGLNTDTQYF. The sequence in DNA is TGTGCCTGGAGTGTGGGACTGAACACAGATACGCAGTATTTT.